This entry concerns a single TCR beta chain. From germline, CDR1 is SNHLY and CDR2 FYNNEI. The CDR3 runs 12 residues. Trimming stripped 8 bases from V and 3 bases from J, with 11 bases between. Authors' processing steps: Amplification of reference gene primers was used by the study to estimate nucleated cell counts. Sequenced by immunoSEQ multiplex PCR; TCRdb stores in-frame clones only, minus some. That table is the source of V, J and clone size, and D and trimming were worked out from the DNA. There are 75,000 or so clones in the sample; roughly 84% occur only once, and roughly 3.5% lies in the top ten. This entry belongs to a study of blood T cell repertoires in COVID-19. Study-level information: Samples came from the United States, Italy and Spain, spanning acute and convalescent COVID-19. The analysed material was cDNA or gDNA that came from T cells, B-cell-depleted T cells, or PBMCs.

V is TRBV2 and J is TRBJ2-7; a possible D gene is TRBD1 (6 bases). The source material was peripheral blood. This clonotype was obtained from a man between 50 and 59 years old with acute or convalescent COVID-19. CDR3 coding DNA: TGTGCCAGCGGACAGACAGTCTACGAGCAGTACTTC. It specifies CASGQTVYEQYF.